This T cell receptor beta chain emerged from a study of blood T cell repertoires in COVID-19. Measured with immunoSEQ multiplex PCR; TCRdb has only the in-frame clones, and not every one. The table lists some 400,000 clones, roughly 92% of them singletons. Per germline, CDR1 SEHNR and CDR2 FQNEAQ (reference sequence). The CDR3 is made up of 16 amino acids. V trimming: 5 bases; J trimming: 1 base; junction bases outside the gene matches: 7. Participant reports of clinical history set cohort assignment. The J gene is TRBJ2-2, the V gene TRBV7-9; 7 nucleotides agree with TRBD1. The TCR originated in a woman in her forties who had been exposed to COVID-19. The source material was PBMCs or T cells enriched from blood (not recorded which). As DNA, the CDR3 is TGTGCCAGCAGCGGTTGGACAGGAGTGAACACCGGGGAGCTGTTTTTT. Its translation: CASSGWTGVNTGELFF.